This entry is about one T cell receptor beta chain. Its antigen is unidentified. The entry originates in a study of OX40 agonist ivuxolimab in advanced cancers. Study in general: An agonistic human IgG2 monoclonal antibody against OX40 (CD134) was given. Patients enrolled in dose escalation were diagnosed with hepatocellular carcinoma, melanoma, renal cell or head and neck cancer. Study-wide findings and caveats: Clonal expansion from baseline to week 6 occurred in both CD4+ and CD8+ T cells.

The investigators sampled blood at baseline, at cycle 4 day 1, and at cycle 7 day 1. With 1 base removed from V and 13 bases from J, the gap between germline ends came to 12 bases. The CDR3 loop spans 12 amino acids. Per germline, CDR1 SGHRS and CDR2 YFSETQ. The assay was immunoSEQ multiplex PCR, and TCRdb's table has in-frame clones only and misses some. The repertoire has 65,000 to 85,000 clones, about 94% of them found once; the top ten carry more than 7.5%. This sequence joins TRBV5-1 and TRBJ2-1, with D perhaps matching TRBD1 (7 bases). This clonotype originated in an adult with an advanced solid tumor such as melanoma, head and neck, liver or kidney cancer. The sequenced sample was CD4+ or CD8+ T cells sorted from blood, obtained in a trial of the OX40 agonist ivuxolimab. DNA for the CDR3: TGCGCCAGCAGCTTGCCAGGGGGGCCACAGTTCTTC. Encoded protein: CASSLPGGPQFF.